One and the same sample provided the 26 T cell receptor beta chains below, sequenced in a study of T cells after yellow fever vaccination. TCRdb reprocessed the 5' RACE reads with MiXCR, giving one entry per CDR3 protein. The table includes some 260,000 distinct CDR3 sequences, around 5.2% detected once. Material: CD4+ T cells sorted from PBMCs, obtained on the day of the yellow fever booster vaccination. The source is a man younger than 35 who received the YFV17D yellow fever vaccine.

The V call is TRBV5-6, the J call TRBJ1-1; unclear D gene. Trimming took off 0 bases at V and 6 bases at J, with 12 bases between the two ends. The length of the CDR3 is 14 residues. Germline loops: CDR1 SGHDT, CDR2 YYEEEE. The CDR3 loop reads CASSLVPTGAEAFF. DNA for the CDR3: TGTGCCAGCAGCTTGGTACCCACTGGCGCTGAAGCTTTCTTT. Supplemented by reference TRBV5-6 and TRBJ1-1, the full variable domain reads DAGVTQSPTHLIKTRGQQVTLRCSPKSGHDTVSWYQQALGQGPQFIFQYYEEEERQRGNFPDRFSGHQFPNYSSELNVNALLLGDSALYLCASSLVPTGAEAFFGQGTRLTVV.

This clonotype has a handful of counts. The V call is TRBV12-3 or TRBV12-4, the J call TRBJ1-3, with TRBD1 matching 10 bases. The CDR3 spans 14 residues. V trimming: 7 bases; J trimming: 7 bases; junction bases outside the gene matches: 7. The CDR3 region is CASNFGQGVNTIYF. In DNA form, the CDR3 reads TGTGCCAGCAACTTCGGACAGGGGGTCAACACCATATATTTT.

The sample holds a few counts of this clonotype. This chain links TRBV7-3 with TRBJ2-1; D gene ambiguous. V was shortened by 1 base and J by 9 bases, with 13 bases between the two germline ends. The CDR3 has 14 amino acids. CDR1 SGHTA and CDR2 FQGTGA come from the germline V gene. The CDR3 DNA is TGTGCCAGCAGCTTAAATCGGGTGGCCGGTGAGCAGTTCTTC. This sequence encodes CASSLNRVAGEQFF.

The chain carries TRBV2 and TRBJ2-1; 8 bases align to TRBD2. The CDR3 is 13 amino acids. In germline, CDR1 is SNHLY, CDR2 FYNNEI. V lost 7 bases to trimming and J lost 10 bases; unmatched junction nucleotides: 9. The CDR3 sequence: CASNPGLAGEQFF. In DNA form, the CDR3 reads TGTGCCAGCAACCCCGGACTAGCTGGCGAGCAGTTCTTC.

This clonotype was recorded at least ten times. The chain recombines TRBV6-2 or TRBV6-3 with TRBJ1-5; a possible D gene is TRBD1 (5 bases). V was trimmed by 6 bases and J by 4 bases, leaving 10 bases between them. Per the germline V gene, CDR1 is MNHEY and CDR2 is SVGEGT. The length of the CDR3 is 13 residues. The CDR3 loop is CASRMTENQPQHF. The DNA of the CDR3 is TGTGCCAGCAGAATGACAGAAAATCAGCCCCAGCATTTT.

This clonotype has at least ten counts. The chain links TRBV6-5 to TRBJ2-1, with D perhaps TRBD2 (5 bases). The CDR3 loop spans 13 amino acids. V was pared by 5 bases and J by 12 bases, with 17 bases between. Germline CDR1 and CDR2: MNHEY and SVGAGI. This CDR3 reads CASSKYEGVRQFF. CDR3 sequence (DNA): TGTGCCAGCAGTAAATACGAGGGAGTAAGGCAGTTCTTC.

The chain is built from TRBV7-6 and TRBJ2-6; TRBD2 matches 8 bases. V lost 5 bases to trimming and J lost 2 bases; unmatched junction nucleotides: 5. The CDR3 contains 16 residues. Germline V gene data show CDR1 as SGHVS and CDR2 as FNYEAQ. The CDR3 nucleotides are TGTGCCAGCAGCCCCCGGGGGGGGGCTGGGGCCAACGTCCTGACTTTC. Residues: CASSPRGGAGANVLTF. The full variable domain, completed using reference TRBV7-6 and TRBJ2-6, is GAGVSQSPRYKVTKRGQDVALRCDPISGHVSLYWYRQALGQGPEFLTYFNYEAQQDKSGLPNDRFSAERPEGSISTLTIQRTEQRDSAMYRCASSPRGGAGANVLTFGAGSRLTVL.

This clonotype was picked up a small number of times. The chain joins TRBV28 to TRBJ1-6, with no clear D. Germline-derived CDR1 and CDR2 are MDHEN and SYDVKM. Deletions cut 6 bases from V and 4 bases from J, with 13 bases between. The CDR3 loop spans 15 amino acids. The DNA for the CDR3 is TGTGCCAGCAGGCCCTCCCTGGGGTATAATTCACCCCTCCACTTT. Its protein is CASRPSLGYNSPLHF. Drawing the rest from reference TRBV28 and TRBJ1-6, the complete variable domain is DVKVTQSSRYLVKRTGEKVFLECVQDMDHENMFWYRQDPGLGLRLIYFSYDVKMKEKGDIPEGYSVSREKKERFSLILESASTNQTSMYLCASRPSLGYNSPLHFGNGTRLTVT.

This clonotype showed up many times. V and J are TRBV7-2 and TRBJ2-3; D is ambiguous. Deletions cut 5 bases from V and 5 bases from J, with 11 bases between. The CDR3 loop spans 13 amino acids. Germline V lookup: CDR1 SGHTA, CDR2 FQGNSA. As DNA, the CDR3 is TGTGCCAGCAGCATTATGTTGGAAGATACGCAGTATTTT. Protein product: CASSIMLEDTQYF.

This clonotype was found many times. The chain recombines TRBV12-3 or TRBV12-4 with TRBJ2-1; the D is unclear. Trimming took 2 bases from V and 1 from J, leaving 6 bases between them. CDR3 length equals 14 residues. The CDR3: CASSLPGSYNEQFF. CDR3 bases: TGTGCCAGCAGTTTACCGGGTTCCTACAATGAGCAGTTCTTC.

This clonotype has a handful of counts. The chain employs TRBV12-3 or TRBV12-4 and TRBJ1-4; 9 bases line up with TRBD1. With V trimmed by 7 bases and J by 2 bases, 5 bases remained unmatched. This CDR3 region has 15 residues. CDR3 amino acids: CASNSGQGTNEKLFF. CDR3 DNA: TGTGCCAGCAACTCGGGACAGGGTACTAATGAAAAACTGTTTTTT.

This clonotype was observed a few times. The chain recombines TRBV20-1 with TRBJ2-4; D not certain. There are 13 residues in the CDR3. In germline, CDR1 is DFQATT, CDR2 SNEGSKA (reference sequence). Trimming took off 6 bases at V and 1 base at J, with 10 bases between the two ends. The CDR3 loop is CSAYMGAKNIQYF. CDR3 nucleotide sequence: TGCAGTGCCTACATGGGGGCCAAAAACATTCAGTACTTC.

This clonotype was seen more than once but under ten times. This rearrangement joins TRBV6-2 or TRBV6-3 to TRBJ1-1; D is possibly TRBD1 (5 bases). CDR1 is MNHEY and CDR2 is SVGEGT in the germline V gene. The CDR3 length is 14 residues. V lost 3 bases, J lost 1 base, and 9 bases lay in between. CDR3: CASSYQTENTEAFF. As DNA, the CDR3 is TGTGCCAGCAGTTATCAGACAGAGAACACTGAAGCTTTCTTT.

The genes are TRBV20-1 and TRBJ2-3; 8 bases are shared with TRBD1. The length of the CDR3 is 14 residues. V lost 5 bases, J lost 2 bases, and 6 bases stayed unmatched. Germline loops: CDR1 DFQATT, CDR2 SNEGSKA (reference sequence). CDR3 in DNA: TGCAGTGCTCTGACAGGGGACTTCACAGATACGCAGTATTTT. Residues: CSALTGDFTDTQYF.

CDR3 nucleotides: TGTGCCAGCCTCGGGGGACAGGTATACAATGAGCAGTTCTTC. As protein: CASLGGQVYNEQFF. This chain links TRBV19 with TRBJ2-1, with 8 nucleotides matching TRBD1. CDR3 length: 14 amino acids. V was clipped by 9 bases and J by 4 bases; unmatched bases: 8. Germline values: CDR1 LNHDA, CDR2 SQIVND (reference sequence).

This clonotype was observed at least ten times. V gene TRBV27 combines with J gene TRBJ2-5; D uncertain. The CDR3 spans 15 residues. The V end lost 6 bases, the J end lost 2 bases, and 16 bases lay between the germline ends. CDR1 and CDR2 (germline): MNHEY, SMNVEV (reference sequence). CDR3 nucleotides: TGTGCCAGCAGAGGTCAAGGGATTTCGCAAGAGACCCAGTACTTC. Amino acids: CASRGQGISQETQYF.

CDR3 residues: CASRVRGSGANVLTF. The CDR3, as DNA: TGCGCCAGCAGGGTCAGGGGCTCTGGGGCCAACGTCCTGACTTTC. The chain employs TRBV5-1 and TRBJ2-6, with D possibly TRBD1 on 6 matching bases. The length of the CDR3 is 15 residues. The V end lost 5 bases, the J end lost 0 bases, and 9 bases lay between the germline ends. From germline, CDR1 is SGHRS and CDR2 YFSETQ.

This chain uses TRBV7-9 with TRBJ1-1; TRBD1 matches 12 bases. From germline, CDR1 is SEHNR and CDR2 FQNEAQ (reference sequence). Losses at the gene ends were 3 bases for V and 5 bases for J; bases not matched to a gene: 10. CDR3 size: 17 residues. CDR3: CASSFGPGQGAETEAFF. In nucleotides, the CDR3 is TGTGCCAGCAGCTTCGGACCGGGACAGGGGGCTGAGACTGAAGCTTTCTTT. The whole variable domain, remainder taken from reference TRBV7-9 and TRBJ1-1, is DTGVSQNPRHKITKRGQNVTFRCDPISEHNRLYWYRQTLGQGPEFLTYFQNEAQLEKSRLLSDRFSAERPKGSFSTLEIQRTEQGDSAMYLCASSFGPGQGAETEAFFGQGTRLTVV.

This clonotype was observed at least ten times. The J gene is TRBJ2-3, the V gene TRBV7-3; D might be TRBD2 (6 bases). V was cut by 3 bases and J by 4 bases, with 17 bases left in between. Germline values: CDR1 SGHTA, CDR2 FQGTGA. The CDR3 sequence is 16 residues long. The CDR3 reads CASSFGGGNRADTQYF. The DNA of the CDR3 is TGTGCCAGCAGCTTCGGGGGAGGAAATAGGGCAGATACGCAGTATTTT.

In its sample, this clonotype was seen a few times. V is TRBV11-2 and J is TRBJ1-1; TRBD1 agrees at 7 bases. The CDR3 loop spans 14 amino acids. CDR1 is SGHAT, CDR2 FQNNGV, per germline. V lost 6 bases to trimming and J lost 1 base; unmatched junction nucleotides: 5. CDR3 nucleotides: TGTGCCAGCAGTCGGACAGGCCCGAACACTGAAGCTTTCTTT. Translating it yields CASSRTGPNTEAFF.

This rearrangement joins TRBV5-1 to TRBJ1-2; TRBD1 is a possible D gene (5 bases). This CDR3 contains 17 residues. Germline values: CDR1 SGHRS, CDR2 YFSETQ. V lost 4 bases to trimming and J lost 6 bases, with 25 bases between them. CDR3 bases: TGCGCCAGCAGCCAATTAACCAACTCAGGGTCGTTTGATGGCTACACCTTC. It translates to CASSQLTNSGSFDGYTF.

The table lists this clonotype with many counts. Its ends do not fully match the called genes, so a read error is possible. The V call is TRBV5-1, the J call TRBJ2-3; TRBD2 aligns across 8 bases. Germline V gene sequence: CDR1 SGHRS, CDR2 YFSETQ. The CDR3 loop spans 15 amino acids. The CDR3 loop reads CASSLLAGSTDTQYF. The CDR3 nucleotides read TGTGCCAGCAGCTTATTAGCGGGGAGCACAGATACGCAGTATTTT. Full variable domain (outside the CDR3, taken from reference TRBV5-1 and TRBJ2-3): KAGVTQTPRYLIKTRGQQVTLSCSPISGHRSVSWYQQTPGQGLQFLFEYFSETQRNKGNFPGRFSGRQFSNSRSEMNVSTLELGDSALYLCASSLLAGSTDTQYFGPGTRLTVL.

This clonotype has only a few counts. The rearrangement joins TRBV19 to TRBJ2-6, with 10 positions matching TRBD1. The V and J ends lost 5 bases and 3 bases, in that order; junction bases with no gene match: 4. Germline V gives CDR1 LNHDA, CDR2 SQIVND (reference sequence). The CDR3 extends over 16 amino acids. This CDR3 is CASSRQGAIGANVLTF. The CDR3 nucleotides read TGTGCCAGTAGTCGACAGGGGGCGATTGGGGCCAACGTCCTGACTTTC.

This clonotype has more than one count but fewer than ten. This rearrangement joins TRBV18 to TRBJ1-3, with unresolved D. The germline CDR1 and CDR2 sequences are KGHSH and LQKENI. V was clipped by 3 bases and J by 4 bases, with 13 bases between them. The CDR3 contains 15 residues. CDR3 sequence reads: CASSPLEVPGNTIYF. CDR3 nucleotides: TGTGCCAGCTCACCCCTTGAGGTGCCGGGAAACACCATATATTTT.

The chain couples TRBV27 to TRBJ1-4; tentative D call: TRBD1 (6 bases). With 3 bases removed from V and 6 bases from J, the gap between germline ends came to 14 bases. CDR3 size: 15 residues. Germline V CDR1 and CDR2: MNHEY, SMNVEV (reference sequence). CDR3 residues: CASSLSRGGYEKLFF. CDR3 sequence (DNA): TGTGCCAGCAGTTTGAGTCGAGGGGGTTATGAAAAACTGTTTTTT.

The gene calls are TRBV5-1 and TRBJ1-6; TRBD1 matches at 9 bases. V dropped 4 bases and J dropped 0; count of bases not matched to a gene: 8. CDR1 and CDR2 from the germline V gene are SGHRS and YFSETQ. The CDR3 totals 18 residues. The CDR3 DNA sequence: TGCGCCAGCAGCCCGGGACAGGGCCTGAGCTCCTATAATTCACCCCTCCACTTT. It encodes CASSPGQGLSSYNSPLHF. The full variable domain, its missing parts supplied by reference TRBV5-1 and TRBJ1-6, is KAGVTQTPRYLIKTRGQQVTLSCSPISGHRSVSWYQQTPGQGLQFLFEYFSETQRNKGNFPGRFSGRQFSNSRSEMNVSTLELGDSALYLCASSPGQGLSSYNSPLHFGNGTRLTVT.